What follows is one T cell receptor beta chain and its context. A single record per CDR3 protein comes from TCRdb applying MiXCR to the 5' RACE reads. The table lists some 320,000 distinct CDR3 sequences, about 4% of them singletons. The CDR3 runs to 14 residues. The V gene's germline CDR1 is LNHDA and CDR2 SQIVND (reference sequence). V was pared by 5 bases and J by 5 bases, with 16 bases between. The sample originates from a study of T cells after yellow fever vaccination. This sample comprised PBMCs, obtained 5 days after the yellow fever booster vaccination. This chain uses TRBV19 with TRBJ2-7; the D gene could be TRBD1 or TRBD2 (5 bases each). The sequence was collected from a man aged 18 to 29 who received the YFV17D yellow fever vaccine. The CDR3 nucleotides read TGTGCCAGTAGTCGTGGGGACGGTGGCGACGAGCAGTACTTC. It codes for CASSRGDGGDEQYF.